These 7 T cell receptor beta chains were all obtained from the same sample, sequenced in a study of tumor-infiltrating lymphocytes in primary liver carcinoma. With around 450 ng total RNA as template and a constant-region primer, TCR beta cDNA was made. Modified slightly, ARM-PCR produced TCR beta libraries over three nested multiplex PCR rounds. Use of TRBV1-TRBV30 forward primers with a C-beta reverse primer characterized the first two PCR rounds, which lasted about 9 cycles each. TCRdb re-derived calls from the multiplex PCR reads in MiXCR, one entry per CDR3 protein. The repertoire has 330,000 or so distinct CDR3 sequences, about 65% of them found once; the top ten carry under 8%. RNA was extracted from whole blood without cell sorting, alongside germline DNA. The sequencing input was peripheral blood. The receptors come from a man aged 35 to 55 with primary liver carcinoma and hepatitis B virus infection.

As regards this clonotype: The junction and the germline gene differ at one end; a read error may be behind it. The chain combines TRBV6-5 with TRBJ1-6; a possible D gene is TRBD1 (5 bases). The CDR3 spans 14 residues. Germline assignment: CDR1 MNHEY and CDR2 SVGAGI. CDR3 amino acids: CASSYDSNNSSLHF. In DNA form, the CDR3 reads TGTGCCAGCAGTTACGACAGTAATAATTCATCCCTCCACTTT.

As concerns this clonotype: Since no conserved phenylalanine or tryptophan closes the CDR3, a read error is the likely cause. No DNA is shown, since the ends of the CDR3 on it are uncertain; the CDR3 is the one TCRdb lists. This chain links TRBV4-1 with TRBJ1-2; the table gives TRBD1 as D, unverified against the DNA. The CDR3 is made up of 14 amino acids, end residues included. Per the germline V gene, CDR1 is MGHRA and CDR2 is YSYEKL. CDR3 loop: CASSQDGADYGCTI.

This clonotype was counted a few times. Being one base from a much bigger clone, this may be a read error. The CDR3 does not close with the conserved phenylalanine or tryptophan, likely indicating a read error. The gene calls are TRBV10-3 and TRBJ2-7; the match to TRBD1 covers 8 bases. The CDR3 has 16 residues. CDR1 ENHRY and CDR2 SYGVKD come from the germline V gene. Unmatched junction bases numbered 7, after V lost 0 bases and J lost 3 bases. The DNA of the CDR3 is TGTGCCATCAGTGAGTCCAGGACAGGGACGATCTACGAGCAGTACCTC. Translated, it gives CAISESRTGTIYEQYL.

Remarks on this clonotype: This may come from a read error, since a much larger clone is one base off. The missing conserved phenylalanine or tryptophan at the end of this CDR3 makes a read error likely. The chain links TRBV6-6 to TRBJ2-3; D uncertain. The CDR3 extends over 15 amino acids. Looked up from germline, CDR1 is MNHNY and CDR2 is SVGAGI (reference sequence). CDR3 nucleotides: TGTGCCAGCAGTAACTCTCGCGTCAGCACAGATACGCAGTATCTT. This translates into CASSNSRVSTDTQYL.

This clonotype showed up just a few times. This sequence joins TRBV28 and TRBJ1-6; possible D gene TRBD1, 5 bases. This CDR3 has 15 residues. Germline values: CDR1 MDHEN, CDR2 SYDVKM. Trimming removed 6 bases from V and 4 bases from J, with 13 bases in between. CDR3 nucleotide sequence: TGTGCCAGCAGCAATACCGGGACTTATAATTCACCCCTCCACTTT. Translation gives CASSNTGTYNSPLHF.

The chain couples TRBV6-5 to TRBJ1-2; 8 nucleotides agree with TRBD1. Germline V CDR1 and CDR2: MNHEY, SVGAGI. CDR3 length equals 11 residues. Losses at the gene ends were 8 bases for V and 13 bases for J; bases not matched to a gene: 9. The CDR3 nucleotides read TGTGCCAGCGGTTCCGGACAGGGAGCCACCTTC. The encoded protein is CASGSGQGATF.

In the case of this clonotype: One base away lies a much larger clone, so this may be a sequencing read error. This chain joins TRBV6-1 and TRBJ2-7, with D perhaps TRBD2 (5 bases). This CDR3 spans 16 amino acids. The germline CDR1 and CDR2 sequences are MNHNS and SASEGT. The CDR3 loop reads CASSPKERLGSYKQYF. The CDR3 DNA follows: TGTGCCAGCAGTCCGAAGGAGCGGTTGGGCTCCTACAAGCAGTACTTC.